This T cell receptor (beta chain) was identified during a study of CD8 T cells in ankylosing spondylitis. Study-wide results and limits: Disease-linked clones proved CD8+ and comparatively uncommon in peripheral blood. Fewer than ten highly homologous variants made up a TCR beta motif that seemed to typify ankylosing spondylitis blood. Some of these motif variants have turned up before, in reports on reactive arthritis synovial fluid and blood.

Via MiXCR, TCRdb re-called the 5' RACE reads, giving one row per CDR3 protein. The data hold 300,000 to 400,000 distinct CDR3 sequences, with roughly 12% observed a single time. Concerning this clonotype: Its target is unknown.

Unmatched junction bases numbered 6, after V lost 5 bases and J lost 4 bases. Germline CDR1 and CDR2: LGHDT and YNNKEL (reference sequence). The CDR3 has 16 residues. J is TRBJ2-1 and V is TRBV3-1, with 12 bases matching TRBD1. The sequenced sample consisted of blood, either unsorted or a sorted T cell fraction (not recorded which). The clonotype comes from a female donor with ankylosing spondylitis or in good health (not recorded which). The CDR3 sequence: CASSDRDRGQYNEQFF. The CDR3 nucleotides are TGTGCCAGCAGCGACCGGGACAGGGGGCAGTACAATGAGCAGTTCTTC.